One sample yielded the 10 T cell receptor beta chains listed below, sequenced in a study of blood T cell repertoires in COVID-19. Sequencing used immunoSEQ multiplex PCR; TCRdb keeps in-frame clones, though not all of them. Of some 220,000 clones in the sample, around 81% are singletons; the top ten hold 5.5% to 7.5%. The material sequenced was peripheral blood. Receptors originate from a woman aged 55-70 years with active or convalescent COVID-19.

The chain couples TRBV30 to TRBJ1-6, with 9 bases aligning to TRBD1. The germline gives CDR1 GTSNPN, CDR2 SVGIG (reference sequence). The CDR3 loop spans 15 amino acids. V lost 2 bases to trimming and J lost 9 bases; unmatched junction nucleotides: 8. The CDR3 protein is CAWSLQGAHGSPLHF. DNA of the CDR3: TGTGCCTGGAGTTTACAGGGGGCGCATGGTTCACCCCTCCACTTT.

The V and J genes are TRBV28 and TRBJ1-2; 8 bases fit TRBD1. This CDR3 has 17 amino acids. V shed 1 base and J 4 bases; nucleotides not matched to a gene: 11. Germline CDR1 reads MDHEN; CDR2 reads SYDVKM. The CDR3 DNA is TGTGCCAGCAGTTTATTCTTGGGACAGGACCACTCCTATGGCTACACCTTC. Protein product: CASSLFLGQDHSYGYTF.

The V and J genes are TRBV14 and TRBJ1-2, with unresolved D. Germline V gives CDR1 SGHDN, CDR2 FVKESK. Trimming pared 2 bases from V and 7 bases from J, leaving 11 bases between. The CDR3 totals 13 residues. The CDR3: CASSQLTTGGYTF. CDR3 DNA: TGTGCCAGCAGCCAATTAACTACCGGTGGCTACACCTTC.

V gene TRBV5-6 combines with J gene TRBJ2-3; 11 positions agree with TRBD1. V shed 4 bases and J 5 bases; nucleotides not matched to a gene: 6. The germline gives CDR1 SGHDT, CDR2 YYEEEE. The CDR3 runs 15 residues. CDR3 residues: CASSRGQGARDTQYF. The CDR3 bases are TGTGCCAGCAGCCGCGGACAGGGGGCAAGAGATACGCAGTATTTT.

The chain combines TRBV11-3 with TRBJ1-6; D is undetermined. CDR3 length: 16 residues. Germline CDR1 SGHNT, CDR2 YENEEA. Trimming removed 5 bases from V and 9 bases from J, with 20 bases in between. The CDR3 is CASSGPGGPRSSPLHF. The DNA of the CDR3 is TGTGCCAGCAGCGGCCCTGGAGGGCCCAGGAGTTCACCCCTCCACTTT.

The V call is TRBV3-1 (or the pseudogene TRBV3-2), the J call TRBJ1-1, with 7 bases matching TRBD1. This CDR3 is 15 amino acids long. Per germline, CDR1 LGHDT and CDR2 YNNKEL (reference sequence). The V gene end was trimmed by 1 base and the J gene end by 1 base; junction bases not matched to a gene: 3. Here the CDR3 DNA reads TGTGCCAGCAGCCAAGGGGGACAGAAGAACACTGAAGCTTTCTTT. It translates to CASSQGGQKNTEAFF.

The genes are TRBV19 and TRBJ2-1; TRBD2 is a possible D gene (5 bases). This CDR3 has 13 residues. Germline V gene data show CDR1 as LNHDA and CDR2 as SQIVND (reference sequence). V was pared by 5 bases and J by 3 bases, with 8 bases between. The CDR3 bases are TGTGCCAGTAGTGCGGGCAACTACAATGAGCAGTTCTTC. Translated: CASSAGNYNEQFF.

The chain is built from TRBV7-9 and TRBJ2-2; D not resolved. CDR3 length: 13 amino acids. Between the trimmed V and J ends, which lost 5 bases and 1 base, there was a span of 5 bases. Germline V lookup: CDR1 SEHNR, CDR2 FQNEAQ (reference sequence). This chain's CDR3 is CASSVLNTGELFF. The CDR3 DNA is TGTGCCAGCAGCGTCCTGAACACCGGGGAGCTGTTTTTT.

The chain uses TRBV19 and TRBJ1-3; D is uncertain. The germline CDR1 and CDR2 sequences are LNHDA and SQIVND (reference sequence). The length of the CDR3 is 14 residues. V shed 5 bases and J shed 0 bases, with 8 bases lying between them. The CDR3 protein is CASSPSGSGNTIYF. The CDR3 nucleotides are TGTGCCAGTAGTCCGTCAGGCTCTGGAAACACCATATATTTT.

The chain combines TRBV5-1 with TRBJ1-5; TRBD1 might be the D (6 bases). Germline loops: CDR1 SGHRS, CDR2 YFSETQ. The CDR3 is made up of 13 amino acids. Trimming shortened V by 0 bases and J by 7 bases, and 8 bases separated the two germline ends. The CDR3 is CASSLDREQPQHF. The CDR3 DNA reads as TGCGCCAGCAGCTTGGACAGGGAACAGCCCCAGCATTTT.